These T cell receptor beta chains were read from a single sample in a study of tumor-infiltrating lymphocytes in localized non-small cell lung cancer. Produced via immunoSEQ multiplex PCR; TCRdb's table is partial and in-frame only. The repertoire consists of 7,000 to 8,000 clones, with 77% occurring once and the leading ten covering around 5.2%. Sequencing was done on a sample of uninvolved lung tissue not adjacent to the tumor. These receptors all come from a human donor with non-small cell lung cancer. CDR3s include the opening cysteine and the closing phenylalanine or tryptophan. For some rows the clone size is stated as once, few or many, or as a class when expanded; others skip it.

cdr3_aa: CASSSRPGGYTF; j_call: TRBJ1-2; v_call: TRBV5-1; clone_size: -
cdr3_aa: CASSPTLRGLDGYTF; j_call: TRBJ1-2; v_call: TRBV7-9; clone_size: few
cdr3_aa: CASSVQGQETQYF; j_call: TRBJ2-5; v_call: TRBV2; clone_size: -
cdr3_aa: CASSPGQGVYEQYF; j_call: TRBJ2-7; v_call: TRBV5-6; clone_size: -
cdr3_aa: CASSLTGAAGANVLTF; j_call: TRBJ2-6; v_call: TRBV11-2; clone_size: -
cdr3_aa: CASSTNTGELFF; j_call: TRBJ2-2; v_call: TRBV19; clone_size: few
cdr3_aa: CASSLSPGTSGRSYEQYF; j_call: TRBJ2-7; v_call: TRBV28; clone_size: -
cdr3_aa: CASSSRVWGGGANIQYF; j_call: TRBJ2-4; v_call: TRBV5-6; clone_size: -
cdr3_aa: CASSYSDRGETQYF; j_call: TRBJ2-5; v_call: TRBV6-5; clone_size: medium-sized
cdr3_aa: CASSSIGLGGPETQYF; j_call: TRBJ2-5; v_call: TRBV7-9; clone_size: -
cdr3_aa: CASSVDSSGVWYNEQFF; j_call: TRBJ2-1; v_call: TRBV9; clone_size: -
cdr3_aa: CASSVGGSAGELFF; j_call: TRBJ2-2; v_call: TRBV9; clone_size: few
cdr3_aa: CASTRDSSYQPQHF; j_call: TRBJ1-5; v_call: TRBV19; clone_size: -
cdr3_aa: CASRQDRYAEAFF; j_call: TRBJ1-1; v_call: TRBV7-3; clone_size: -
cdr3_aa: CASTGSGVGTEAFF; j_call: TRBJ1-1; v_call: TRBV6-6; clone_size: -
cdr3_aa: CASSSWGNTEAFF; j_call: TRBJ1-1; v_call: TRBV5-4; clone_size: -
cdr3_aa: CASSRSPGTGSVRVQFF; j_call: TRBJ2-1; v_call: TRBV4-1; clone_size: -
cdr3_aa: CASSRSRGSPDGYTF; j_call: TRBJ1-2; v_call: TRBV7-8; clone_size: -
cdr3_aa: CASSLEEGTDTQYF; j_call: TRBJ2-3; v_call: TRBV5-1; clone_size: -
cdr3_aa: CASSGLSGTGQPQHF; j_call: TRBJ1-5; v_call: TRBV9; clone_size: once
cdr3_aa: CASSGGTSGDIYEQYF; j_call: TRBJ2-7; v_call: TRBV5-1; clone_size: -
cdr3_aa: CARLQGTTEAFF; j_call: TRBJ1-1; v_call: TRBV2; clone_size: -
cdr3_aa: CASSLTGDTEAFF; j_call: TRBJ1-1; v_call: TRBV7-7; clone_size: -
cdr3_aa: CAWTRAFNTEAFF; j_call: TRBJ1-1; v_call: TRBV30; clone_size: few
cdr3_aa: CASRKLNTEAFF; j_call: TRBJ1-1; v_call: TRBV27; clone_size: once
cdr3_aa: CASSVVEQPQHF; j_call: TRBJ1-5; v_call: TRBV28; clone_size: -
cdr3_aa: CASMPDARGDEQYF; j_call: TRBJ2-7; v_call: TRBV6-1; clone_size: -
cdr3_aa: CASSLSKNTEAFF; j_call: TRBJ1-1; v_call: TRBV7-7; clone_size: -
cdr3_aa: CASSPGTSYEQFF; j_call: TRBJ2-1; v_call: TRBV5-1; clone_size: once
cdr3_aa: CASSEGPLGGNTIYF; j_call: TRBJ1-3; v_call: TRBV2; clone_size: -
cdr3_aa: CASSEAGTGSKNIQYF; j_call: TRBJ2-4; v_call: TRBV2; clone_size: -
cdr3_aa: CASSPAGGAAMNTEAFF; j_call: TRBJ1-1; v_call: TRBV5-4; clone_size: -
cdr3_aa: CASSYINEQFF; j_call: TRBJ2-1; v_call: TRBV6-5; clone_size: -
cdr3_aa: CASSSDSLAGRYF; j_call: TRBJ2-7; v_call: TRBV7-2; clone_size: -
cdr3_aa: CSVGAGVETQYF; j_call: TRBJ2-5; v_call: TRBV29-1; clone_size: few
cdr3_aa: CASTHRGYGYTF; j_call: TRBJ1-2; v_call: TRBV19; clone_size: -
cdr3_aa: CASSQGIAGGGYEQYF; j_call: TRBJ2-7; v_call: TRBV7-7; clone_size: -
cdr3_aa: CATQGIESGYTF; j_call: TRBJ1-2; v_call: TRBV28; clone_size: -
cdr3_aa: CASSLAQGPYQPQHF; j_call: TRBJ1-5; v_call: TRBV7-2; clone_size: -
cdr3_aa: CASSGGQGDVETQYF; j_call: TRBJ2-5; v_call: TRBV9; clone_size: -
cdr3_aa: CASSLGVRSYEQYF; j_call: TRBJ2-7; v_call: TRBV5-4; clone_size: -
cdr3_aa: CASSLDGYQETQYF; j_call: TRBJ2-5; v_call: TRBV5-4; clone_size: -
cdr3_aa: CASSLDSGAGQPQHF; j_call: TRBJ1-5; v_call: TRBV5-1; clone_size: -
cdr3_aa: CASSSRSVDTIYF; j_call: TRBJ1-3; v_call: TRBV27; clone_size: -
cdr3_aa: CAWSVGGPGYTF; j_call: TRBJ1-2; v_call: TRBV30; clone_size: -
cdr3_aa: CASSPGDRELHGYTF; j_call: TRBJ1-2; v_call: TRBV5-6; clone_size: -
cdr3_aa: CASSIGTGWNTEAFF; j_call: TRBJ1-1; v_call: TRBV6-1; clone_size: -
cdr3_aa: CASSDRQGTYEQYF; j_call: TRBJ2-7; v_call: TRBV6-4; clone_size: -
cdr3_aa: CAWSTDRGYNEQFF; j_call: TRBJ2-1; v_call: TRBV30; clone_size: -
cdr3_aa: CASSLVGTGQKF; j_call: TRBJ2-3; v_call: TRBV7-2; clone_size: -
cdr3_aa: CASSESLQTVYQPQHF; j_call: TRBJ1-5; v_call: TRBV2; clone_size: few
cdr3_aa: CASSLYGNTIYF; j_call: TRBJ1-3; v_call: TRBV5-4; clone_size: once
cdr3_aa: CASSLDAGVGETQYF; j_call: TRBJ2-5; v_call: TRBV5-1; clone_size: few
cdr3_aa: CATAGETQYF; j_call: TRBJ2-5; v_call: TRBV15; clone_size: -
cdr3_aa: CSVAQTQGGAEQYF; j_call: TRBJ2-7; v_call: TRBV29-1; clone_size: few
cdr3_aa: CASSRAGGQLNEKLFF; j_call: TRBJ1-4; v_call: TRBV2; clone_size: once
cdr3_aa: CAWSSNRGESQYF; j_call: TRBJ2-3; v_call: TRBV30; clone_size: -
cdr3_aa: CASSLQDFYEQYF; j_call: TRBJ2-7; v_call: TRBV5-5; clone_size: -
cdr3_aa: CASSLALAASTDTQYF; j_call: TRBJ2-3; v_call: TRBV5-1; clone_size: -
cdr3_aa: CASSLGGGYNEQFF; j_call: TRBJ2-1; v_call: TRBV28; clone_size: -